These 25 T cell receptor beta chains were all obtained from the same sample, sequenced in a study of cytomegalovirus exposure and HLA in healthy donors. Both 60 Vbeta primers and 13 Jbeta primers went into the PCR. Assay: immunoSEQ multiplex PCR; the TCRdb copy retains only in-frame clones and omits some. The table shows about 200,000 clones, with roughly four fifths occurring only once. The sample taken for sequencing was PBMCs. The source of these receptors is a man younger than 35 in good health and CMV-seronegative.

The V and J genes are TRBV11-3 and TRBJ2-3, with D possibly being TRBD1 (6 bases). V was cut by 5 bases and J by 0 bases, with 9 bases left in between. The CDR3 spans 14 residues. Germline V gives CDR1 SGHNT, CDR2 YENEEA. The CDR3 spells CASSKGGSTDTQYF. The CDR3 DNA reads TGTGCCAGCAGCAAAGGGGGAAGCACAGATACGCAGTATTTT.

The chain employs TRBV14 and TRBJ2-3; D ambiguous. Germline loops: CDR1 SGHDN, CDR2 FVKESK. The CDR3 loop spans 11 amino acids. Trimming removed 4 bases at V and 9 bases at J, with 8 bases between. In nucleotides, the CDR3 is TGTGCCAGCAGCCCAGGTTACACGCAGTATTTT. As protein: CASSPGYTQYF.

The chain is built from TRBV6-1 and TRBJ2-5, with D perhaps matching TRBD1 (6 bases). The germline gives CDR1 MNHNS, CDR2 SASEGT. CDR3 length: 15 residues. V shed 1 base and J shed 5 bases, with 14 bases lying between them. Written as DNA, the CDR3 is TGTGCCAGCAGTGAAGGGACAGTACCCAGGGAGACCCAGTACTTC. Its protein is CASSEGTVPRETQYF.

V usage is TRBV5-1 and J usage is TRBJ2-2, with 7 bases fitting TRBD2. The length of the CDR3 is 13 residues. CDR1 and CDR2 from the germline V gene are SGHRS and YFSETQ. V trimming: 7 bases; J trimming: 9 bases; junction bases outside the gene matches: 9. The CDR3 DNA follows: TGCGCCAGCGGGAGGGCCCATGATTGGGAGCTGTTTTTT. Protein: CASGRAHDWELFF.

The chain joins TRBV5-8 to TRBJ1-2; D call uncertain. CDR1 SGHTS and CDR2 YDEGEE come from the germline V gene. Trimming shortened V by 0 bases and J by 1 base, and 7 bases separated the two germline ends. The CDR3 length is 14 residues. The CDR3 reads CASSLVIFNYGYTF. Here the CDR3 DNA reads TGTGCCAGCAGCTTGGTTATTTTTAACTATGGCTACACCTTC.

This sequence joins TRBV11-3 and TRBJ2-7, with D possibly matching TRBD2 (6 bases). Germline assignment: CDR1 SGHNT and CDR2 YENEEA. The CDR3 is made up of 13 amino acids. Trimming took 3 bases from V and 1 from J, leaving 7 bases between them. The CDR3 DNA reads TGTGCCAGCAGCTTGGGGGGTTCCTACGAGCAGTACTTC. Protein sequence: CASSLGGSYEQYF.

This chain joins TRBV10-3 and TRBJ2-3, with 9 positions matching TRBD2. Germline CDR1 is ENHRY and CDR2 is SYGVKD. The J segment lost 0 bases and the V segment lost 2 bases, leaving 9 bases of the junction unmatched. The CDR3 contains 18 residues. CDR3 bases: TGTGCCATCAGTGAGGGTCTAGCGGGGAAATCTAGCACAGATACGCAGTATTTT. This sequence encodes CAISEGLAGKSSTDTQYF.

This clone was seen a handful of times. V and J are TRBV6-5 and TRBJ2-2, with 10 bases identical to TRBD1. Germline lookup yields CDR1 MNHEY and CDR2 SVGAGI. The J segment lost 5 bases and the V segment lost 7 bases, leaving 7 bases of the junction unmatched. The CDR3 is 15 amino acids. CDR3 coding DNA: TGTGCCAGCAAAAGGGGACAGGGGCATACCGGGGAGCTGTTTTTT. Protein sequence: CASKRGQGHTGELFF.

In this sample, this clone turned up once. This chain links TRBV4-1 with TRBJ2-5, with a tentative D call TRBD1 (5 bases). Trimming removed 2 bases from V and 2 bases from J, with 9 bases in between. This CDR3 comprises 14 residues. Germline CDR1 is MGHRA and CDR2 is YSYEKL. CDR3: CASSQPGKQETQYF. The CDR3 region has the DNA TGCGCCAGCAGCCAACCAGGGAAGCAAGAGACCCAGTACTTC.

The chain couples TRBV2 to TRBJ1-4, with D uncertain. The CDR3 contains 18 residues. Germline CDR1 and CDR2: SNHLY and FYNNEI. V was cut by 4 bases and J by 3 bases, with 21 bases left in between. CDR3 sequence: CASSAIRHLGGANEKLFF. For the CDR3, the DNA is TGTGCCAGCAGTGCAATACGACACCTCGGAGGTGCTAATGAAAAACTGTTTTTT.

The rearrangement links TRBV6-1 to TRBJ1-1; D gene ambiguous. CDR3 length equals 13 residues. The V gene's germline CDR1 is MNHNS and CDR2 SASEGT. Between the trimmed V and J ends, which lost 6 bases and 8 bases, there was a span of 16 bases. Here the CDR3 reads CASRVAPGPEAFF. The CDR3 coding sequence is TGTGCCAGCAGAGTCGCCCCAGGCCCAGAAGCTTTCTTT.

CDR3 nucleotides: TGCGCCAGCAGCCAAGACGGGAGGATAACAGGGCGCTCCTACGAGCAGTACTTC. Translated: CASSQDGRITGRSYEQYF. The rearrangement uses TRBV4-1 and TRBJ2-7, with D possibly matching TRBD2 (7 bases). Trimming left V 0 bases short and J 0 bases short, with 18 bases between. There are 18 residues in the CDR3. The germline gives CDR1 MGHRA, CDR2 YSYEKL.

The rearrangement joins TRBV5-1 to TRBJ2-7; D perhaps matches TRBD2 (5 bases). CDR1 is SGHRS and CDR2 is YFSETQ in the germline V gene. CDR3 length equals 14 residues. Deletions cut 4 bases from V and 2 bases from J, with 13 bases between. The CDR3 region is CASSPRGPTYEQYF. Written as DNA, the CDR3 is TGCGCCAGCAGCCCCCGGGGTCCCACCTACGAGCAGTACTTC.

The rearrangement uses TRBV2 and TRBJ2-5, with D possibly being TRBD2 (7 bases). There are 15 residues in the CDR3. CDR1 is SNHLY, CDR2 FYNNEI, per germline. The germline V and J ends were trimmed by 6 bases and 4 bases, with 18 bases remaining between them. The CDR3 loop reads CASREGGLRGETQYF. In DNA form, the CDR3 reads TGTGCCAGCAGAGAGGGGGGACTAAGAGGAGAGACCCAGTACTTC.

This clone was seen only once. This rearrangement joins TRBV5-6 to TRBJ2-5; D uncertain. The CDR3 loop spans 14 amino acids. V was pared by 0 bases and J by 1 base, with 7 bases between. Per germline, CDR1 SGHDT and CDR2 YYEEEE. CDR3 nucleotides: TGTGCCAGCAGCTTGGCCCAGTTCCAAGAGACCCAGTACTTC. It translates to CASSLAQFQETQYF.

This sequence joins TRBV11-2 and TRBJ2-7; 10 bases match TRBD1. Germline V gene lookup returns CDR1 SGHAT and CDR2 FQNNGV. The CDR3 length is 15 residues. With 8 bases clipped from V and 2 bases from J, the junction kept 9 bases outside the gene matches. The DNA for the CDR3 is TGTGCCAGCGGCTATGGGACAGGGGCGCCCTACGAGCAGTACTTC. Translated: CASGYGTGAPYEQYF.

V gene TRBV27 combines with J gene TRBJ1-3, with TRBD1 matching over 10 bases. CDR1 and CDR2 (germline): MNHEY, SMNVEV (reference sequence). This CDR3 region has 16 residues. After removal of 5 bases from V and 2 bases from J, the junction contained 6 bases not matched to a gene. This CDR3 reads CASSPGQGGTGNTIYF. The CDR3 DNA is TGTGCCAGCAGTCCCGGACAGGGGGGTACTGGAAACACCATATATTTT.

The chain employs TRBV18 and TRBJ2-1; TRBD2 might be the D (5 bases). Germline assignment: CDR1 KGHSH and CDR2 LQKENI. The CDR3 length is 16 residues. V was pared by 1 base and J by 8 bases, with 18 bases between. The CDR3 loop reads CASSPRERVEWDEQFF. CDR3 DNA sequence: TGTGCCAGCTCACCACGGGAGCGTGTGGAATGGGATGAGCAGTTCTTC.

The chain combines TRBV19 with TRBJ1-5, with unresolved D. This CDR3 is built from 13 residues. CDR1 is LNHDA, CDR2 SQIVND, per germline (reference sequence). The ends were cut back, 3 bases at V and 5 bases at J, with 8 bases in the middle. CDR3 region: CASSMSGDQPQHF. DNA for the CDR3: TGTGCCAGTAGTATGTCGGGAGATCAGCCCCAGCATTTT.

The chain combines TRBV15 with TRBJ1-1; D is possibly TRBD1 (5 bases). CDR1 and CDR2 from the germline V gene are LNHNV and YYDKDF (reference sequence). The CDR3 extends over 15 amino acids. With 0 bases removed from V and 4 bases from J, the gap between germline ends came to 12 bases. This chain's CDR3 is CATSRDLAGGTEAFF. The CDR3, as DNA: TGTGCCACCAGCAGAGATCTCGCGGGGGGCACTGAAGCTTTCTTT. Looking up the rest from reference TRBV15 and TRBJ1-1 gives the full variable domain: DAMVIQNPRYQVTQFGKPVTLSCSQTLNHNVMYWYQQKSSQAPKLLFHYYDKDFNNEADTPDNFQSRRPNTSFCFLDIRSPGLGDTAMYLCATSRDLAGGTEAFFGQGTRLTVV.

The V gene is TRBV4-2, the J gene TRBJ1-1; maybe TRBD1 (5 bases). This CDR3 region has 15 residues. The V gene lost 0 bases and the J gene lost 1 base, with 9 bases spanning the gap. CDR1 is LGHNA, CDR2 YNFKEQ, per germline. This CDR3 reads CASSQEWTKNTEAFF. CDR3 sequence (DNA): TGTGCCAGCAGCCAAGAATGGACAAAGAACACTGAAGCTTTCTTT.

This clone was seen a single time. One junction end disagrees with the germline gene, perhaps due to a read error. The J gene is TRBJ2-7, the V gene TRBV7-9, with D possibly being TRBD1 (5 bases). This CDR3 comprises 13 residues. CDR1 is SEHNR, CDR2 FQNEAQ, per germline (reference sequence). The CDR3 spells CSSSLDSSYEQYF. The CDR3 region has the DNA TGTTCCAGCAGCTTAGACAGCTCCTACGAGCAGTACTTC.

The chain employs TRBV5-6 and TRBJ2-1, with D possibly being TRBD1 (6 bases). V lost 5 bases and J 10 bases, leaving 13 bases between the germline ends. The CDR3 has 12 residues. From germline, CDR1 is SGHDT and CDR2 YYEEEE. The CDR3 reads CASRSLGAEQFF. The DNA for the CDR3 is TGTGCCAGCAGGTCCTTGGGGGCGGAGCAGTTCTTC. Full variable domain (rest looked up from reference TRBV5-6 and TRBJ2-1): DAGVTQSPTHLIKTRGQQVTLRCSPKSGHDTVSWYQQALGQGPQFIFQYYEEEERQRGNFPDRFSGHQFPNYSSELNVNALLLGDSALYLCASRSLGAEQFFGPGTRLTVL.

The chain carries TRBV11-2 and TRBJ2-1, with a tentative D call TRBD2 (5 bases). The CDR3 extends over 15 amino acids. The ends were cut back, 1 base at V and 8 bases at J, with 15 bases in the middle. Per the germline V gene, CDR1 is SGHAT and CDR2 is FQNNGV. The CDR3 region is CASSLAGSRGDEQFF. CDR3 coding DNA: TGTGCCAGCAGCTTAGCGGGGAGTCGAGGCGATGAGCAGTTCTTC.

This chain links TRBV5-1 with TRBJ2-5; 11 bases are shared with TRBD2. CDR3 length: 20 residues. Germline CDR1 and CDR2: SGHRS and YFSETQ. With V trimmed by 5 bases and J by 3 bases, 21 bases remained unmatched. The CDR3 sequence is CASRAGPGGAVAGGEETQYF. CDR3 bases: TGCGCCAGCAGAGCCGGACCAGGGGGCGCGGTAGCGGGGGGGGAAGAGACCCAGTACTTC.